This entry lists 23 T cell receptor beta chains sequenced from one sample in a study of T-cell memory formation after mild COVID-19. In TCRdb, the 5' RACE reads were re-called with MiXCR into one record per CDR3 protein. The sample lists about 360,000 distinct CDR3 sequences, 14% occurring once. The sequencing input was PBMCs or a T cell subset sorted from them (not recorded which). The receptors shown here come from a young man who had mild COVID-19 (a few samples of this study predate the infection). Cell type and time point are not known.

This clonotype has a handful of counts. The genes are TRBV6-5 and TRBJ2-3; D gene uncertain. Trimming cost V 6 bases and J 6 bases, with 16 bases left between them. Germline CDR1 reads MNHEY; CDR2 reads SVGAGI. The CDR3 totals 14 residues. As DNA, the CDR3 is TGTGCCAGCAGCCGTGGATCGCCCGGGGATACGCAGTATTTT. Translating it yields CASSRGSPGDTQYF.

This clonotype was found many times. The chain employs TRBV27 and TRBJ1-5, with D possibly matching TRBD1 (6 bases). CDR1 is MNHEY and CDR2 is SMNVEV in the germline V gene (reference sequence). V lost 2 bases and J lost 0, with 11 bases in between. The length of the CDR3 is 16 residues. The CDR3 DNA reads as TGTGCCAGCAGTTTAAGGGCAGGGGCTAGCAATCAGCCCCAGCATTTT. Protein product: CASSLRAGASNQPQHF.

In its sample, this clonotype was seen a few times. The chain is built from TRBV20-1 and TRBJ2-1, with no clear D. The CDR3 spans 11 residues. Germline V gene lookup returns CDR1 DFQATT and CDR2 SNEGSKA (reference sequence). The V end was cut by 7 bases, the J end by 8 bases, with 12 bases between. CDR3 in DNA: TGCAGTGGCTCTAGAGTGCATGAGCAGTTCTTC. It specifies CSGSRVHEQFF.

This clonotype was detected a few times. The chain links TRBV12-3 or TRBV12-4 to TRBJ1-5; 7 bases are a match to TRBD1. V lost 7 bases, J lost 6 bases, and 6 bases stayed unmatched. The CDR3 totals 13 residues. The CDR3: CASIKGAGQPQHF. CDR3 sequence (DNA): TGTGCCAGCATTAAGGGGGCTGGTCAGCCCCAGCATTTT.

This clonotype was counted between two and nine times. The rearrangement links TRBV3-1 to TRBJ2-7; 11 nucleotides line up with TRBD1. Trimming cost V 3 bases and J 1 base; bases outside gene matches: 11. Germline V gives CDR1 LGHDT, CDR2 YNNKEL (reference sequence). The CDR3 covers 18 residues. Here the CDR3 DNA reads TGTGCCAGCAGCCACTCCGGACAGGGGGCTAAAAGGTCCTACGAGCAGTACTTC. Amino acids: CASSHSGQGAKRSYEQYF.

V usage is TRBV27 and J usage is TRBJ2-2; TRBD1 might be the D (5 bases). The germline gives CDR1 MNHEY, CDR2 SMNVEV (reference sequence). The CDR3 is made up of 15 amino acids. V was clipped by 6 bases and J by 3 bases, with 14 bases between them. For the CDR3, the DNA is TGTGCCAGCAGCAATAGGGGTCATTACACCGGGGAGCTGTTTTTT. This gives the protein CASSNRGHYTGELFF.

This clonotype was picked up a small number of times. V gene TRBV6-5 combines with J gene TRBJ2-3; unclear D gene. The CDR3 is made up of 15 amino acids. V lost 4 bases, J lost 2 bases, and 13 bases lay in between. Germline CDR1 is MNHEY and CDR2 is SVGAGI. In nucleotides, the CDR3 is TGTGCCAGCAGTTTGAGTCTTACTCTCACAGATACGCAGTATTTT. This codes for CASSLSLTLTDTQYF.

J is TRBJ2-7 and V is TRBV5-1; D remains unclear. V was trimmed by 4 bases and J by 0 bases, leaving 8 bases between them. CDR1 and CDR2 from the germline V gene are SGHRS and YFSETQ. This CDR3 contains 13 residues. The CDR3 loop is CASSPRPSYEQYV. The CDR3 DNA sequence: TGCGCCAGCAGCCCGCGCCCCTCCTACGAGCAGTACGTC.

This clonotype was picked up many times. CDR3 in DNA: TGTGCCACCAGTGATCGGCGGCAGACAGATACGCAGTATTTT. Its protein is CATSDRRQTDTQYF. V and J are TRBV24-1 and TRBJ2-3; the D is unclear. There are 14 residues in the CDR3. The germline gives CDR1 KGHDR, CDR2 SFDVKD. Deletions cut 3 bases from V and 3 bases from J, with 9 bases between.

This clonotype was detected a few times. This chain links TRBV6-1 with TRBJ1-2; D unclear. The CDR3 sequence is 13 residues long. CDR1 MNHNS and CDR2 SASEGT come from the germline V gene. V was cut by 5 bases and J by 6 bases, with 13 bases left in between. For the CDR3, the DNA is TGTGCCAGCAGTCCCCGACCGAATGATGGCTACACCTTC. Translated: CASSPRPNDGYTF.

This clonotype was picked up a small number of times. V gene TRBV30 combines with J gene TRBJ2-2, with 8 bases matching TRBD1. Germline trimming cut 5 bases from V and 6 bases from J; bases unmatched to any gene: 5. Germline assignment: CDR1 GTSNPN and CDR2 SVGIG (reference sequence). CDR3 size: 13 residues. The CDR3 nucleotides are TGTGCCTGGGGACAGGGCTCCCCCGGGGAGCTGTTTTTT. Its translation: CAWGQGSPGELFF.

The rearrangement uses TRBV5-1 and TRBJ1-1; a possible D gene is TRBD1 (6 bases). Trimming took 4 bases from V and 10 from J, leaving 17 bases between them. CDR3 length equals 13 residues. CDR1 is SGHRS and CDR2 is YFSETQ in the germline V gene. CDR3 DNA: TGCGCCAGCAGCGATCAAACACAGGGTGGAGCTTTCTTT. It translates to CASSDQTQGGAFF.

This clonotype is a singleton in its sample. The chain uses TRBV7-2 and TRBJ1-4, with 10 bases fitting TRBD1. Losses at the gene ends were 5 bases for V and 12 bases for J; bases not matched to a gene: 9. Germline V gene sequence: CDR1 SGHTA, CDR2 FQGNSA. The length of the CDR3 is 14 residues. The CDR3 sequence: CASSMGRDRGQLFF. The CDR3 DNA is TGTGCCAGCAGCATGGGCCGGGACAGGGGACAACTGTTTTTT.

This clonotype was recorded a few times. This sequence joins TRBV4-1 and TRBJ1-3, with 7 bases fitting TRBD1. The CDR3 length is 19 residues. V was pared by 2 bases and J by 5 bases, with 18 bases of the junction left unmatched. The germline gives CDR1 MGHRA, CDR2 YSYEKL. CDR3 sequence reads: CASSQPYRGPPDSRNTIYF. CDR3 DNA sequence: TGCGCCAGCAGCCAACCTTACAGGGGCCCGCCTGATTCAAGAAACACCATATATTTT.

This clonotype was seen a few times. The V and J genes are TRBV4-2 and TRBJ2-1, with D perhaps matching TRBD2 (5 bases). From germline, CDR1 is LGHNA and CDR2 YNFKEQ. This CDR3 contains 17 residues. V lost 0 bases and J 0 bases, leaving 12 bases between the germline ends. For the CDR3, the DNA is TGTGCCAGCAGCCAAGAGCCCGGTGGGAGCTCCTACAATGAGCAGTTCTTC. Translating it yields CASSQEPGGSSYNEQFF.

This clonotype was seen ten or more times. The genes are TRBV18 and TRBJ2-7; D not resolved. Trimming took 0 bases from V and 4 from J, leaving 4 bases between them. The CDR3 length is 12 residues. Germline V gene data show CDR1 as KGHSH and CDR2 as LQKENI. The CDR3 DNA follows: TGTGCCAGCTCACCACCGGGGTACGAGCAGTACTTC. Protein sequence: CASSPPGYEQYF. The complete variable domain, with remaining parts taken from reference TRBV18 and TRBJ2-7, reads NAGVMQNPRHLVRRRGQEARLRCSPMKGHSHVYWYRQLPEEGLKFMVYLQKENIIDESGMPKERFSAEFPKEGPSILRIQQVVRGDSAAYFCASSPPGYEQYFGPGTRLTVT.

J is TRBJ1-2 and V is TRBV12-3 or TRBV12-4; D uncertain. The CDR3 runs to 13 residues. V dropped 4 bases and J dropped 6 bases, with 12 bases sitting between them. The CDR3 nucleotides are TGTGCCAGCAGTTACACACCTATCGATGGCTACACCTTC. Its protein product is CASSYTPIDGYTF.

V and J are TRBV3-1 and TRBJ2-1; TRBD1 might be the D (5 bases). The CDR3 loop spans 13 amino acids. V lost 4 bases to trimming and J lost 7 bases, with 11 bases between them. CDR1 LGHDT and CDR2 YNNKEL come from the germline V gene (reference sequence). CDR3 nucleotides: TGTGCCAGCAGCCTCGTGACAGTTAATGAGCAGTTCTTC. It yields the protein CASSLVTVNEQFF.

This clonotype was seen only a few times. This chain links TRBV10-3 with TRBJ1-2; 9 bases align to TRBD1. There are 15 residues in the CDR3. With 11 bases clipped from V and 6 bases from J, the junction kept 16 bases outside the gene matches. Germline values: CDR1 ENHRY, CDR2 SYGVKD. DNA of the CDR3: TGTGCCGTACCCAGGAAGGACAGGGGAGGCGATGGCTACACCTTC. This encodes CAVPRKDRGGDGYTF.

This clonotype occurred a few times. The V and J genes are TRBV12-3 or TRBV12-4 and TRBJ2-2; no clear D. The V gene lost 2 bases and the J gene lost 3 bases, with 10 bases spanning the gap. The CDR3 loop spans 15 amino acids. The CDR3 DNA sequence: TGTGCCAGCAGTTTATTTCTCCTGGACACCGGGGAGCTGTTTTTT. It is translated as CASSLFLLDTGELFF.

This clonotype was detected a few times. The rearrangement uses TRBV6-6 and TRBJ2-2; D may be TRBD1 (6 bases). V was shortened by 9 bases and J by 0 bases, with 11 bases between the two germline ends. CDR1 and CDR2 (germline): MNHNY, SVGAGI (reference sequence). This CDR3 is built from 14 residues. The chain's CDR3 is CASTGTSNTGELFF. CDR3 coding DNA: TGTGCCAGTACCGGGACATCGAACACCGGGGAGCTGTTTTTT.

This chain connects TRBV2 to TRBJ2-7; D uncertain. This CDR3 is built from 15 residues. The germline V gene has CDR1 SNHLY and CDR2 FYNNEI. The ends were cut back, 7 bases at V and 5 bases at J, with 21 bases in the middle. CDR3 bases: TGTGCCAGCACCCCACGAAAAGGCAGGCTGAACGAGCAGTACGTC. Amino acid sequence: CASTPRKGRLNEQYV.

This clonotype was counted a few times. This chain links TRBV4-3 with TRBJ1-5; TRBD1 might be the D (5 bases). Germline V gene lookup returns CDR1 LGHNA and CDR2 YSLEER. The CDR3 contains 15 residues. Deletions cut 0 bases from V and 6 bases from J, with 12 bases between. CDR3 sequence: CASSQDPAGFQPQHF. The CDR3, as DNA: TGCGCCAGCAGCCAAGATCCGGCAGGGTTTCAGCCCCAGCATTTT.